The 20 T cell receptor beta chains below all came from one sample that was sequenced in a study of CD8+CD57+ T cells in acquired aplastic anemia. It was genomic DNA that served as the template for profiling TCR beta VDJ and CDR3. TCRdb re-called the reads with MiXCR, one entry per CDR3 protein. The sample contains some 410,000 distinct CDR3 sequences, approximately 70% of which appear only once. Sequencing was carried out using sorted CD4+, CD8+, or CD8+CD57+ T cells (not recorded which) from PBMCs. The origin of the receptors is a human donor in good health, serving as a control.

The sample holds many counts of this clonotype. The chain combines TRBV29-1 with TRBJ1-6; 7 bases line up with TRBD1. With 4 bases clipped from V and 10 bases from J, the junction kept 7 bases outside the gene matches. The CDR3 is made up of 13 amino acids. Germline V CDR1 and CDR2: SQVTM, ANQGSEA. CDR3 sequence reads: CSVGADRDSPLHF. CDR3 nucleotides: TGCAGCGTTGGCGCCGACAGGGACTCACCCCTCCACTTT.

The rearrangement links TRBV19 to TRBJ1-5; tentative D call: TRBD1 (5 bases). The CDR3 extends over 13 amino acids. Germline CDR1 is LNHDA and CDR2 is SQIVND (reference sequence). Trimming pared 5 bases from V and 12 bases from J, leaving 17 bases between. This CDR3 is CASSENRLWFQHF. CDR3 coding DNA: TGTGCCAGTAGTGAGAACAGGTTGTGGTTCCAGCATTTT.

This clonotype occurred a few times. A single base separates this from a much larger clone, so it may be a read error. This chain joins TRBV2 and TRBJ1-2, with 10 bases aligning to TRBD1. Looked up from germline, CDR1 is SNHLY and CDR2 is FYNNEI. The V segment lost 8 bases and the J segment 6 bases; nucleotides outside the gene matches: 12. The CDR3 runs to 15 residues. Here the CDR3 DNA reads TGTGCCAGCTCGACCGGGACAGGGGTCTCCCATGGCTACACCTTC. Residues: CASSTGTGVSHGYTF.

The chain employs TRBV19 and TRBJ1-1; no definite D call. The CDR3 extends over 17 amino acids. V was trimmed by 5 bases and J by 13 bases, leaving 32 bases between them. The germline V gene encodes CDR1 LNHDA and CDR2 SQIVND (reference sequence). Here the CDR3 DNA reads TGTGCCAGTAGTCTACCGGACGCACGCACAGATACGCAGTATTTTTTCTTT. Protein: CASSLPDARTDTQYFFF.

The rearrangement joins TRBV24-1 to TRBJ2-7; D tentatively reads TRBD1 or TRBD2 (6 bases each). The germline V gene has CDR1 KGHDR and CDR2 SFDVKD. This CDR3 region has 13 residues. Here the CDR3 reads CSECGGGLGEQYF. The CDR3 region has the DNA TGTAGCGAGTGTGGAGGGGGATTGGGCGAGCAGTACTTC.

The rearrangement uses TRBV12-3 or TRBV12-4 and TRBJ1-2; 7 bases match TRBD1. The CDR3 contains 14 residues. J lost 9 bases, V lost 5 bases, and 12 bases had no gene match. CDR3 in DNA: TGTGCCAGCAGTGCCGACAGGGACGGTCCACGCTACACCTTC. Protein sequence: CASSADRDGPRYTF.

The genes are TRBV20-1 and TRBJ1-4, with D tentatively TRBD1 (6 bases). The CDR3 totals 15 residues. The V and J ends lost 5 bases and 5 bases respectively, with 18 bases between them. Germline values: CDR1 DFQATT, CDR2 SNEGSKA (reference sequence). The CDR3 nucleotides read TGCAGTGCTGCCAAACAGGGTTCACACAATGAAAAACTGTTTTTT. Translating gives CSAAKQGSHNEKLFF.

This clonotype was seen ten or more times. The CDR3 region is CASSPGTEFHTYNEQFF. The CDR3 DNA reads TGTGCCAGCAGTCCCGGGACAGAGTTTCACACTTACAATGAGCAGTTCTTC. This chain links TRBV6-8 with TRBJ2-1; 7 nucleotides line up with TRBD1. Germline assignment: CDR1 MNHGY and CDR2 SAAAGT. The CDR3 loop spans 17 amino acids. Trimming at V came to 5 bases and at J to 4 bases, leaving 14 bases not matched to a gene.

The chain joins TRBV11-2 to TRBJ1-2; D is unresolved. This CDR3 spans 10 amino acids. Between the trimmed V and J ends, which lost 5 bases and 12 bases, there was a span of 10 bases. The germline gives CDR1 SGHAT, CDR2 FQNNGV. In DNA form, the CDR3 reads TGTGCCAGCAGCGACTATGCAGACACCTTC. Translation: CASSDYADTF.

Turning to this clonotype: Just one base apart from a much larger clone, this may be a read error. V is TRBV5-1 and J is TRBJ1-2; D uncertain. The germline V gene has CDR1 SGHRS and CDR2 YFSETQ. This CDR3 has 15 residues. The ends were cut back, 2 bases at V and 7 bases at J, with 18 bases in the middle. This chain's CDR3 is CASSFPDVGAGGYTF. CDR3 nucleotides: TGCGCCAGCAGCTTTCCCGACGTTGGAGCGGGTGGCTACACCTTC.

In its sample, this clonotype was seen many times. The genes are TRBV7-2 and TRBJ1-2, with 9 bases aligning to TRBD1. V gave up 5 bases and J gave up 6 bases; unmatched junction bases: 7. Germline V CDR1 and CDR2: SGHTA, FQGNSA. This CDR3 comprises 14 residues. CDR3 sequence: CASSLGQGLDGYTF. The CDR3 DNA is TGTGCCAGCAGCCTAGGACAGGGGTTGGATGGCTACACCTTC.

About this clonotype itself: As the CDR3 is not closed by the conserved phenylalanine or tryptophan, this likely results from a read error. It is unclear where the CDR3 begins or ends on the DNA, so no DNA is shown, and the CDR3 is as TCRdb lists it. The chain joins TRBV19 to TRBJ2-1; TRBD1, as called in the table, went unchecked against the DNA. Germline V gives CDR1 LNHDA, CDR2 SQIVND (reference sequence). The CDR3 numbers 16 amino acids, ends counted. CDR3 sequence reads: CASTGQGYQPQHFGVV.

This clonotype showed up just a few times. The junction and the germline gene differ at one end; a read error may be behind it. This sequence joins TRBV7-9 and TRBJ1-5; 7 nucleotides match TRBD1. The V gene's germline CDR1 is SEHNR and CDR2 FQNEAQ (reference sequence). The CDR3 sequence is 13 residues long. CDR3 loop: CASSPQGGNTEAF. CDR3 DNA: TGTGCCAGCAGCCCGCAGGGGGGCAACACTGAGGCTTTC.

This clonotype was seen many times. V is TRBV25-1 and J is TRBJ1-2; D remains unclear. The V and J ends lost 3 bases and 4 bases respectively, with 9 bases between them. This CDR3 has 13 amino acids. Germline lookup yields CDR1 MGHDK and CDR2 SYGVNS. The CDR3 nucleotides are TGTGCCAGCAGTGATAACGGGCCCTATGGCTACACCTTC. This translates into CASSDNGPYGYTF.

This clonotype was found many times. J is TRBJ1-1 and V is TRBV7-8; TRBD1 might be the D (5 bases). Trimming removed 2 bases at V and 11 bases at J, with 12 bases between. The germline V gene has CDR1 SGHVS and CDR2 FQNEAQ. The CDR3 is made up of 12 amino acids. CDR3 region: CASSLPGGDAFF. The CDR3 region has the DNA TGTGCCAGCAGCTTACCCGGGGGGGACGCTTTCTTT.

This clonotype was observed at least ten times. The chain recombines TRBV5-1 with TRBJ1-1, with 7 bases aligning to TRBD1. The CDR3 consists of 18 residues. After removal of 3 bases from V and 0 bases from J, the junction contained 14 bases not matched to a gene. Germline lookup yields CDR1 SGHRS and CDR2 YFSETQ. CDR3 protein: CASSYVTGSIGMNTEAFF. The CDR3 DNA reads as TGCGCCAGCAGCTACGTGACAGGGTCTATCGGGATGAACACTGAAGCTTTCTTT.

V and J are TRBV12-3 or TRBV12-4 and TRBJ2-5, with 7 bases fitting TRBD2. Trimming removed 6 bases from V and 4 bases from J; junction bases left unmatched: 11. This CDR3 region has 15 residues. CDR3 residues: CASSAGRGGRETQYF. In DNA form, the CDR3 reads TGTGCCAGCAGCGCAGGGAGGGGCGGAAGAGAGACCCAGTACTTC.

The V call is TRBV5-5, the J call TRBJ2-7; D gene uncertain. V dropped 2 bases and J dropped 2 bases, with 14 bases sitting between them. Germline lookup yields CDR1 SGHKS and CDR2 YYEKEE (reference sequence). There are 15 residues in the CDR3. In nucleotides, the CDR3 is TGTGCCAGCAGCTTTACGGTACAGAGCCCCTACGAGCAGTACTTC. It specifies CASSFTVQSPYEQYF.

The V and J genes are TRBV7-8 and TRBJ1-6; tentatively, D is TRBD1 (6 bases). The CDR3 is made up of 16 amino acids. V lost 2 bases and J lost 7, with 15 bases in between. Germline values: CDR1 SGHVS, CDR2 FQNEAQ. CDR3 coding DNA: TGTGCCAGCAGCTTAAGGGGGGGAGCGGGCAATTCACCCCTCCACTTT. It is translated as CASSLRGGAGNSPLHF.

This clonotype was observed once. This chain joins TRBV15 and TRBJ2-6; D perhaps matches TRBD2 (6 bases). The CDR3 has 18 residues. V lost 4 bases and J lost 5, with 21 bases in between. The V gene's germline CDR1 is LNHNV and CDR2 YYDKDF (reference sequence). Here the CDR3 DNA reads TGTGCCACCAGCACCAGGTTGTTTGGAGGGGAGAGGGCCAACGTCCTGACTTTC. It is translated as CATSTRLFGGERANVLTF.